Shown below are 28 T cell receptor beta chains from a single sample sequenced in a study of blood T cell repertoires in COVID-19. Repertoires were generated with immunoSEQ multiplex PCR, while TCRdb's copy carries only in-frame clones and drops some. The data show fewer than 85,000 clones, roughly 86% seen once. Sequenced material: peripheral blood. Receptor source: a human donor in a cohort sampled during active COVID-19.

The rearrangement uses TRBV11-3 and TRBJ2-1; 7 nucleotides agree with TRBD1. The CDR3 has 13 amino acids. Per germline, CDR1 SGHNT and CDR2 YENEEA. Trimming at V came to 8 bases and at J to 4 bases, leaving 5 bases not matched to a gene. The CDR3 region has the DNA TGTGCCAGCGGGACAGCCCCTTACAATGAGCAGTTCTTC. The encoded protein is CASGTAPYNEQFF.

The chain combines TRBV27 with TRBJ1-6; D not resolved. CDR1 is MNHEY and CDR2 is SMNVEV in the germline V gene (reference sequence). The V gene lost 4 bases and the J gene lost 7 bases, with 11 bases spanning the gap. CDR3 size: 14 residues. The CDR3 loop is CASSYSGQNSPLHF. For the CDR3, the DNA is TGTGCCAGCAGTTACAGTGGCCAGAATTCACCCCTCCACTTT.

In DNA form, the CDR3 reads TGCGCCAGCAGCAGACAGACAGCAACTAATGAAAAACTGTTTTTT. It specifies CASSRQTATNEKLFF. The chain joins TRBV5-1 to TRBJ1-4, with a weak D call TRBD1 (5 bases). The CDR3 is made up of 15 amino acids. Germline V CDR1 and CDR2: SGHRS, YFSETQ. With 4 bases removed from V and 0 bases from J, the gap between germline ends came to 10 bases.

CDR3 nucleotides: TGTGCCAGCAGTACCCTCCGGGGGGCTCCCTACGAGCAGTACTTC. The encoded protein is CASSTLRGAPYEQYF. The chain is built from TRBV6-5 and TRBJ2-7; possibly TRBD2 for D (7 bases). Deletions cut 5 bases from V and 2 bases from J, with 16 bases between. The length of the CDR3 is 15 residues. The V gene's germline CDR1 is MNHEY and CDR2 SVGAGI.

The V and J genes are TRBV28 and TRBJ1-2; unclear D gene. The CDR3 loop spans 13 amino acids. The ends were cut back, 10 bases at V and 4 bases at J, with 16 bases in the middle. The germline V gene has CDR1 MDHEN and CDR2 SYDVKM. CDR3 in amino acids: CATQVPQAYGYTF. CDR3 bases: TGTGCCACACAAGTTCCGCAGGCCTATGGCTACACCTTC.

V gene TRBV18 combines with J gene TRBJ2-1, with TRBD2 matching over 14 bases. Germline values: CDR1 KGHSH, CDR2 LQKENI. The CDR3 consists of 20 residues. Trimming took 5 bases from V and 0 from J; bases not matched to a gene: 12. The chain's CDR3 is CASSSLGLAGGPSSYNEQFF. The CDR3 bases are TGTGCCAGCTCATCTCTTGGACTAGCGGGGGGACCAAGCTCCTACAATGAGCAGTTCTTC.

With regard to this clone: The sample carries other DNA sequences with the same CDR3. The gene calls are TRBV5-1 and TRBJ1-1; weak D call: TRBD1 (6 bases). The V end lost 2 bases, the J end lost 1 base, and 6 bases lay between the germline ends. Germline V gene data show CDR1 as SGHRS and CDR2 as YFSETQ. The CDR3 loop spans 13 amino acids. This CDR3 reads CASSLQGNTEAFF. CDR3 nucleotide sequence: TGCGCCAGCAGCTTACAGGGGAACACTGAAGCTTTCTTT.

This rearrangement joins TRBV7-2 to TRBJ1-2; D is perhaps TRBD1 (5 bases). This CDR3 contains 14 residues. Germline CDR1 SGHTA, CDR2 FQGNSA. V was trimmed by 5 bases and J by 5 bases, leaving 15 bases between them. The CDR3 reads CASSRTGDFYGYTF. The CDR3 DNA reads TGTGCCAGCAGCCGCACCGGGGACTTTTATGGCTACACCTTC.

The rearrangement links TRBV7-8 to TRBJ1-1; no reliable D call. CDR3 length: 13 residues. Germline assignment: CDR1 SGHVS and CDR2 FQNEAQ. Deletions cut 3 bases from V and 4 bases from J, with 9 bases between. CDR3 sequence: CASSFGELTEAFF. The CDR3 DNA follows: TGTGCCAGCAGCTTTGGGGAGCTCACTGAAGCTTTCTTT.

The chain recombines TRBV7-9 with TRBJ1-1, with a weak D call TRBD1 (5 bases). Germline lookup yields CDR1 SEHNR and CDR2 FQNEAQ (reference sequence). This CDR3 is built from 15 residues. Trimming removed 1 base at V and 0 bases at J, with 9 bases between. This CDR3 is CASSLEAGMNTEAFF. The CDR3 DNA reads TGTGCCAGCAGCTTAGAGGCAGGGATGAACACTGAAGCTTTCTTT.

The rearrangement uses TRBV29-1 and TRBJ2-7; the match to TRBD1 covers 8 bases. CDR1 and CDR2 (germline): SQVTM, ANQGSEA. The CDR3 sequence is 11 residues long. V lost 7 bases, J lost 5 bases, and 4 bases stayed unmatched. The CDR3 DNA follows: TGCAGCGGGACAGGGCATCACGAGCAGTACTTC. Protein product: CSGTGHHEQYF.

The CDR3 region is CASSPGPPGQYEQYF. DNA for the CDR3: TGTGCCAGCAGCCCCGGTCCCCCGGGACAGTACGAGCAGTACTTC. This chain connects TRBV7-2 to TRBJ2-7, with 7 bases that match TRBD1. The CDR3 spans 15 residues. Germline lookup yields CDR1 SGHTA and CDR2 FQGNSA. V trimming: 5 bases; J trimming: 4 bases; junction bases outside the gene matches: 11.

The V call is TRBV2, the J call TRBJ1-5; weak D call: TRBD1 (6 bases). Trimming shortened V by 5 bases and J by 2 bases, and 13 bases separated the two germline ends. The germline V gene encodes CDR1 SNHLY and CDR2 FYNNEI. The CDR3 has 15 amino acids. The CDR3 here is CASSRTGLGNQPQHF. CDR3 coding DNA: TGTGCCAGCAGTCGTACAGGGCTGGGCAATCAGCCCCAGCATTTT.

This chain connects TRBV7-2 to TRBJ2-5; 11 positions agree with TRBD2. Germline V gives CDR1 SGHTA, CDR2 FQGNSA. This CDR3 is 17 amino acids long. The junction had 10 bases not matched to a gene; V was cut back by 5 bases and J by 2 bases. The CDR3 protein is CASSREQLAGVQETQYF. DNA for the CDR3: TGTGCCAGCAGCCGCGAGCAACTAGCGGGGGTTCAAGAGACCCAGTACTTC.

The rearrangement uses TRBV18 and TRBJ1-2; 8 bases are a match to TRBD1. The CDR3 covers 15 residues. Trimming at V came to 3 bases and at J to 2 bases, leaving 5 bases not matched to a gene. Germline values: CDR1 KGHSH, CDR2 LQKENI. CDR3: CASSPAGQVNYGYTF. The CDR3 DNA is TGTGCCAGCTCACCGGCGGGACAGGTGAACTATGGCTACACCTTC.

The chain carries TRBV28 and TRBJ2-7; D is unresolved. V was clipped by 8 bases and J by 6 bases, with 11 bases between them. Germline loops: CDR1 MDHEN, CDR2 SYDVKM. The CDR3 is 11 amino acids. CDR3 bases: TGTGCCAGCGGATGGAGACTCGAGCAGTACTTC. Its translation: CASGWRLEQYF.

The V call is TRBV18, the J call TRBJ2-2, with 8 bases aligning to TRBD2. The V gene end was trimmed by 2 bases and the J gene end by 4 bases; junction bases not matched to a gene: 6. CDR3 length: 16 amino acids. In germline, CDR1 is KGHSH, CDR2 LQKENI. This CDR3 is CASSPGVAGLTGELFF. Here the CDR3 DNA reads TGTGCCAGCTCACCAGGGGTAGCGGGGCTCACCGGGGAGCTGTTTTTT.

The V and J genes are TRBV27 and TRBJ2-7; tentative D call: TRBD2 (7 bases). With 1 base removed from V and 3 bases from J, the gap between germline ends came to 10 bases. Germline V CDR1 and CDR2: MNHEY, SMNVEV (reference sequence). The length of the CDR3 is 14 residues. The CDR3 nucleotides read TGTGCCAGCAGTTTATACGGGGGGCTCTACGAGCAGTACTTC. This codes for CASSLYGGLYEQYF.

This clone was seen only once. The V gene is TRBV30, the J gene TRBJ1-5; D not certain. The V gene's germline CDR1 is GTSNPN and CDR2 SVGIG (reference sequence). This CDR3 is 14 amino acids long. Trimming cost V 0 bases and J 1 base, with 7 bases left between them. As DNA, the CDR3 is TGTGCCTGGAGTGTCGGGAGGAGCAATCAGCCCCAGCATTTT. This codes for CAWSVGRSNQPQHF.

This CDR3 is CASSPTSGDYNEQFF. The DNA for the CDR3 is TGTGCCAGCAGTCCTACTAGCGGGGACTACAATGAGCAGTTCTTC. The J gene is TRBJ2-1, the V gene TRBV7-2; 10 bases fit TRBD2. The CDR3 is made up of 15 amino acids. Germline V gives CDR1 SGHTA, CDR2 FQGNSA. V shed 6 bases, J shed 3 bases, and the junction held 5 bases outside the gene matches. The full variable domain, completed using reference TRBV7-2 and TRBJ2-1, is GAGVSQSPSNKVTEKGKDVELRCDPISGHTALYWYRQSLGQGLEFLIYFQGNSAPDKSGLPSDRFSAERTGGSVSTLTIQRTQQEDSAVYLCASSPTSGDYNEQFFGPGTRLTVL.

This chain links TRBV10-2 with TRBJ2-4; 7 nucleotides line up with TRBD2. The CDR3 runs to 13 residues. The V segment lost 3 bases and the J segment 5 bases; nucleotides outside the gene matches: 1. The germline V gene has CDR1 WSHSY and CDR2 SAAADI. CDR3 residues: CASSDRGENIQYF. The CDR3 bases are TGCGCCAGCAGTGACCGGGGGGAAAACATTCAGTACTTC.

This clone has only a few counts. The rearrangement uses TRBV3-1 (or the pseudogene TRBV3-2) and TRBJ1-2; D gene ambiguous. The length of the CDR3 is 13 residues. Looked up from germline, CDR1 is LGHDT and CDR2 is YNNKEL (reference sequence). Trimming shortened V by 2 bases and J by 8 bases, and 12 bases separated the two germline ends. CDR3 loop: CASSQPGSEGYTF. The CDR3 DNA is TGTGCCAGCAGCCAACCGGGGTCGGAAGGCTACACCTTC.

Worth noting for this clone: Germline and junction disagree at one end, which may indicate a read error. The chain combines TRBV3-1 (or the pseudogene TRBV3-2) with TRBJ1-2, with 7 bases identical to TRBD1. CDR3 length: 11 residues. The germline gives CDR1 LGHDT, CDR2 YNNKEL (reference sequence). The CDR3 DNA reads TGTGCCAGCAGTCGCGGGTCCAGGGGGTTCTTC. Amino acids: CASSRGSRGFF.

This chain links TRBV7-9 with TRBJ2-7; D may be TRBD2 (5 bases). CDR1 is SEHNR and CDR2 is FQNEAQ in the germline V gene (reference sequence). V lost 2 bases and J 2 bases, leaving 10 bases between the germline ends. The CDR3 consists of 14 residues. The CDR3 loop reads CASSLTGTTYEQYF. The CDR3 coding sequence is TGTGCCAGCAGCTTAACGGGAACCACCTACGAGCAGTACTTC.

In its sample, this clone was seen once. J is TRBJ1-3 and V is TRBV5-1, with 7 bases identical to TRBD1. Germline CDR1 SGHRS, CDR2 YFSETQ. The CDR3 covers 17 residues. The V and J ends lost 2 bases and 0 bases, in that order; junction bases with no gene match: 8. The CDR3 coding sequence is TGCGCCAGCAGCTTAAAGACAGGGACAGTCTCTGGAAACACCATATATTTT. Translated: CASSLKTGTVSGNTIYF.

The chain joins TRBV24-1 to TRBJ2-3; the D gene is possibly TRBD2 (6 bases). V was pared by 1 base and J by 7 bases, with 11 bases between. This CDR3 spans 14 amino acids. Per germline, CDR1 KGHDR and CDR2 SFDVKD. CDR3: CATSDFRLENTQYF. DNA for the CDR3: TGTGCCACCAGTGATTTCCGACTAGAAAATACGCAGTATTTT.

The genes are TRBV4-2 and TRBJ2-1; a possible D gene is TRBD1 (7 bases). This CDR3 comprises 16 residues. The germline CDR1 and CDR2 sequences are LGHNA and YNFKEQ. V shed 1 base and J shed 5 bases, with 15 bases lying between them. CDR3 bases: TGTGCCAGCAGCCAAGGATGGGGGGACAGTCACAATGAGCAGTTCTTC. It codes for CASSQGWGDSHNEQFF.

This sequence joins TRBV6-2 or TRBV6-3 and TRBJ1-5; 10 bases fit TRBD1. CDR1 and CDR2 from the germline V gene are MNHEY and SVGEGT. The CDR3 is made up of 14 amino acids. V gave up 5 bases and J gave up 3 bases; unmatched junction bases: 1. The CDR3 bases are TGTGCCAGCAGTAGACAGGGGGCCAATCAGCCCCAGCATTTT. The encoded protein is CASSRQGANQPQHF.